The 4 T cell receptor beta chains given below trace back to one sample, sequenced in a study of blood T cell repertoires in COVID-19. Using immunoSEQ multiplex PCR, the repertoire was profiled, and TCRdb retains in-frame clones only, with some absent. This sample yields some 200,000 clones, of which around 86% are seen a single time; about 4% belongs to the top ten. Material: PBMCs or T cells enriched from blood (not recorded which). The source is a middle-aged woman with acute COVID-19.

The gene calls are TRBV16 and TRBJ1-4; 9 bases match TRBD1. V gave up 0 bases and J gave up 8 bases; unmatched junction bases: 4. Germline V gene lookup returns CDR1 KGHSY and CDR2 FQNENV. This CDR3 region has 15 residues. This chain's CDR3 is CASSQSGTGKEKLFF. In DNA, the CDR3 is TGTGCCAGCAGCCAATCGGGGACAGGGAAGGAAAAACTGTTTTTT.

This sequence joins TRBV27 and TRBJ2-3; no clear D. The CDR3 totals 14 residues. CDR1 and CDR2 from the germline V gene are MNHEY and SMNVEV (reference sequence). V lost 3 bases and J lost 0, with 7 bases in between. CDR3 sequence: CASSLRSSTDTQYF. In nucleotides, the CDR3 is TGTGCCAGCAGTTTGCGTTCTAGCACAGATACGCAGTATTTT.

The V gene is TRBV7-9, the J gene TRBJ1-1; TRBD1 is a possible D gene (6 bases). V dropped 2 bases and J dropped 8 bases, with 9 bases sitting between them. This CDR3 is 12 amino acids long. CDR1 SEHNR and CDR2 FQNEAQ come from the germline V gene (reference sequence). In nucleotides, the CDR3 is TGTGCCAGCAGCTTACAGGGACAAGAAGCTTTCTTT. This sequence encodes CASSLQGQEAFF.

The CDR3 here is CASSPSSGDNEQFF. The CDR3 DNA is TGTGCCAGCTCACCATCTAGCGGGGACAATGAGCAGTTCTTC. The rearrangement joins TRBV18 to TRBJ2-1, with TRBD2 matching 9 bases. The CDR3 runs 14 residues. CDR1 and CDR2 from the germline V gene are KGHSH and LQKENI. V shed 2 bases, J shed 5 bases, and the junction held 1 base outside the gene matches.